This section outlines one T cell receptor (beta chain) sequence together with its context. PCR employed 60 Vbeta and 13 Jbeta primers. The method was immunoSEQ multiplex PCR; TCRdb's version includes in-frame clones alone and lacks a portion of them. Of about 120,000 clones detected, over 70% appear once; the ten largest clones hold 3.5% to 4%. CDR1 is SGHRS and CDR2 is YFSETQ in the germline V gene. V shed 4 bases and J 8 bases; nucleotides not matched to a gene: 14. The CDR3 has 16 amino acids. The sample is drawn from a study of cytomegalovirus exposure and HLA in healthy donors. This receptor was obtained from a man in his late teens or twenties in good health and CMV-seropositive. The chain carries TRBV5-1 and TRBJ1-2; TRBD1 aligns across 10 bases. What was sequenced was PBMCs. CDR3 bases: TGCGCCAGCAGCCCGACAAACCTGGGACAGGGGCGCGGCTACACCTTC. Protein product: CASSPTNLGQGRGYTF.